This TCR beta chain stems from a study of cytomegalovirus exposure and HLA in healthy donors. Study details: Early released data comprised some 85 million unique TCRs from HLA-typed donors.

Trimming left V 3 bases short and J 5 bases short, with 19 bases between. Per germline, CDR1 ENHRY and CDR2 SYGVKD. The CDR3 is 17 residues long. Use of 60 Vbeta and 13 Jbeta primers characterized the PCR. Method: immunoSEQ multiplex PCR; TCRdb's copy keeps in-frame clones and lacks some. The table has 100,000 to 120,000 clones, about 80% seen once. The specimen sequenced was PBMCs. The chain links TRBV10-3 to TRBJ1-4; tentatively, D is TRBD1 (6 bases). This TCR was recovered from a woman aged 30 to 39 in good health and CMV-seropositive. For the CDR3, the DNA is TGTGCCATCAGTGAATCCTGGACAGCCGTCGGGAATGAAAAACTGTTTTTT. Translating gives CAISESWTAVGNEKLFF.